This T cell receptor (beta chain) was documented in a study of regulatory T cells in long-lasting Graves disease. The time point: newly diagnosed GD, antithyroid drugs for less than 3 months. The TCR library was prepared using RNA isolated from PBMCs. Study results and caveats: TCR diversity was lower in persistent than newly diagnosed Graves' disease.

Germline assignment: CDR1 MNHEY and CDR2 SVGEGT. V shed 4 bases and J 2 bases; nucleotides not matched to a gene: 10. This CDR3 comprises 17 residues. The authors built TCR beta libraries using iRepertoire HTBI primers and Arm-PCR of CDR3 regions. TCRdb reanalysed the multiplex PCR reads using MiXCR and keeps one entry per CDR3 protein. The sample gives roughly 530,000 distinct CDR3 sequences, roughly 15% of which show up once; more than 20% is in the top ten. This clonotype occurred a few times. What it binds is not known. This sample was also put to use in a study of T cells in Graves' hyperthyroidism and ophthalmopathy. Turning to that study: Researchers ran a first-round RT-PCR on the TCR CDR3 using the HTBI primer set.

The sequence was obtained from a woman aged 35-65 years with Graves disease. The V and J genes are TRBV6-2 or TRBV6-3 and TRBJ2-2; 7 nucleotides agree with TRBD1. This specimen was peripheral blood mononuclear cells (PBMCs), taken at new diagnosis, from a patient treated with antithyroid drugs. Here the CDR3 reads CASSSPGQPTNTGELFF. The CDR3 DNA sequence: TGTGCCAGCAGTTCTCCGGGACAGCCGACCAACACCGGGGAGCTGTTTTTT.